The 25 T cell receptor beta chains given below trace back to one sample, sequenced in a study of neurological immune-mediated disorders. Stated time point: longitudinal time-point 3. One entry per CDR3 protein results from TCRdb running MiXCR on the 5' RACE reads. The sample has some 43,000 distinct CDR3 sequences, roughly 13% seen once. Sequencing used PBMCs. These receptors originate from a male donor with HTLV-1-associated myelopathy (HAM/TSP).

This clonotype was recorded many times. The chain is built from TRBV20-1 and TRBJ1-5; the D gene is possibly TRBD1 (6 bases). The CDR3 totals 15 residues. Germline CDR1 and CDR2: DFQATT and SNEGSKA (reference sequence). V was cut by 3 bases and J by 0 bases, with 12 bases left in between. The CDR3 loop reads CSASPAGDSNQPQHF. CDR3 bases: TGCAGTGCTAGCCCAGCAGGGGATAGCAATCAGCCCCAGCATTTT.

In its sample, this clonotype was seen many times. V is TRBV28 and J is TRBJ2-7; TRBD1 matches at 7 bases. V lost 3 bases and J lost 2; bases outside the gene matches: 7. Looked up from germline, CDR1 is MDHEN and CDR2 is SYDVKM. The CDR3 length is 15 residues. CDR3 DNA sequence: TGTGCCAGCAGTTTTGCGACAGGGAGCACCTACGAGCAGTACTTC. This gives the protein CASSFATGSTYEQYF.

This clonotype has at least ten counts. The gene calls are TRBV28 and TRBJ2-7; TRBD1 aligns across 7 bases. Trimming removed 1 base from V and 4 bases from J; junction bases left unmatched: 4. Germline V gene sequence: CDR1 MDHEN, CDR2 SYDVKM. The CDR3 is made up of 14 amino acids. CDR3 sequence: CASSLLQGMYEQYF. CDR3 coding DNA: TGTGCCAGCAGTTTATTACAGGGGATGTACGAGCAGTACTTC.

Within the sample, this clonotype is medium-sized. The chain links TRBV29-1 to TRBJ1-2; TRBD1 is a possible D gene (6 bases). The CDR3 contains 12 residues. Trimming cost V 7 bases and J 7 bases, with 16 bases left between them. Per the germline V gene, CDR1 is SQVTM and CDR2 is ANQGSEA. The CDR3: CSAWGGPSGYTF. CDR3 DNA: TGCAGCGCCTGGGGGGGGCCCTCTGGCTACACCTTC.

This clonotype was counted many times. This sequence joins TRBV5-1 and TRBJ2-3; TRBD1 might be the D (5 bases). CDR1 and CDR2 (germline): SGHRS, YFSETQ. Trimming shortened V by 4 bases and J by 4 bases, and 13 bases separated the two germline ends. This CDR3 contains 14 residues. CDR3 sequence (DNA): TGCGCCAGCAGCGTGGAAGGGGTTCCAGATACGCAGTATTTT. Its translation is CASSVEGVPDTQYF.

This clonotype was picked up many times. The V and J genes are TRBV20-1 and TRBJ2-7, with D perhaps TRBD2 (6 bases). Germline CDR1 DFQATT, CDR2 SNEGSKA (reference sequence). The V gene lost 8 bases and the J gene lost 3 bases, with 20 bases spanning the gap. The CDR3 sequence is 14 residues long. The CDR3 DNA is TGCAGTCCGTTAGGGACGGAGGGAATCTACGAGCAGTACTTC. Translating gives CSPLGTEGIYEQYF.

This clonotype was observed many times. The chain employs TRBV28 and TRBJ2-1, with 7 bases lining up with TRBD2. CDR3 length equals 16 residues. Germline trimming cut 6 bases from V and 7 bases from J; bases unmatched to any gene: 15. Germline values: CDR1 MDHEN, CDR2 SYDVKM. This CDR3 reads CASSLIPGGGGNEQFF. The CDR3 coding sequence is TGTGCCAGCAGCCTCATCCCGGGGGGTGGGGGAAATGAGCAGTTCTTC.

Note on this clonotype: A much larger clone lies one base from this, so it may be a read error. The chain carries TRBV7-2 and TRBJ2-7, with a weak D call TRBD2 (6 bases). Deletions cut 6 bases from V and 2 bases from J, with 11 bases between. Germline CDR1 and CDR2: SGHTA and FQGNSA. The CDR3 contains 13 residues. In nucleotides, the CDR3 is TGTGCCAGCAGGCGGGACGGGCCCTACGAGCAGTACTTC. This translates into CASRRDGPYEQYF.

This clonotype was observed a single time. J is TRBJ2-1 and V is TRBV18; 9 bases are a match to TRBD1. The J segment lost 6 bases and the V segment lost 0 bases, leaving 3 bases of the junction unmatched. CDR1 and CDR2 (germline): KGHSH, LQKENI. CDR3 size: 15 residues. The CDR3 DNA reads TGTGCCAGCTCACCACCGAGGACAGGGGTCAATGAGCAGTTCTTC. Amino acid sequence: CASSPPRTGVNEQFF.

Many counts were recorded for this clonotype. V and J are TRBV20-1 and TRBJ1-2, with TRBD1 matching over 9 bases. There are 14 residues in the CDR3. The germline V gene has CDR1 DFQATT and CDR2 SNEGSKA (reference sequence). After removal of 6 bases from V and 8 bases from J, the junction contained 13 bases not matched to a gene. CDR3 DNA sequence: TGCAGTGCCCCCACAGGGGGCGCGCGGGGCGGCTACACCTTC. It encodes CSAPTGGARGGYTF.

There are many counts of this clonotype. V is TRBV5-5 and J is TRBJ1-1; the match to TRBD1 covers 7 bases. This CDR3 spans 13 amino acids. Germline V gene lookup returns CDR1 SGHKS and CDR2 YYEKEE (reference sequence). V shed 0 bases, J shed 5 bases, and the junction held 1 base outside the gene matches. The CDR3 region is CASSLDRGTEAFF. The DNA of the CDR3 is TGTGCCAGCAGCTTGGACAGGGGAACTGAAGCTTTCTTT. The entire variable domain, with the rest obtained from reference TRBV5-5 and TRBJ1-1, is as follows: DAGVTQSPTHLIKTRGQQVTLRCSPISGHKSVSWYQQVLGQGPQFIFQYYEKEERGRGNFPDRFSARQFPNYSSELNVNALLLGDSALYLCASSLDRGTEAFFGQGTRLTVV.

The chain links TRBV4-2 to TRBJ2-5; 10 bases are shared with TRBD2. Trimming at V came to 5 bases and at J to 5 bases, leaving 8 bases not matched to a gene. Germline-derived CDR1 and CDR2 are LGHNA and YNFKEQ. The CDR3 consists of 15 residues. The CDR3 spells CASSFHLAGEETQYF. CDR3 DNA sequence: TGTGCCAGCAGCTTCCACCTAGCGGGGGAGGAGACCCAGTACTTC.

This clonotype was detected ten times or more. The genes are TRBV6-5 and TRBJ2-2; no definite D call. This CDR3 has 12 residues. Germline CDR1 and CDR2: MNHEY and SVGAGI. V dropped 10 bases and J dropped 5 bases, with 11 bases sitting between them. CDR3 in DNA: TGTGCCACCGGAAAGGGTACCGGGGAGCTGTTTTTT. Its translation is CATGKGTGELFF.

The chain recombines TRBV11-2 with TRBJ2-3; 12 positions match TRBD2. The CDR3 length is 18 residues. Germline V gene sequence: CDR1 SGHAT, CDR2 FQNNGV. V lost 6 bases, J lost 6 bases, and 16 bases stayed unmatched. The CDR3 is CASSYARILAGGSDTQYF. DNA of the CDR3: TGTGCCAGCAGTTACGCCCGGATTCTAGCGGGGGGGTCGGATACGCAGTATTTT.

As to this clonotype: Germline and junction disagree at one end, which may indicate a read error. CDR3 protein: CATSDRPGQARTRELFF. The CDR3 DNA is TGTGCCACCAGTGATCGACCGGGACAGGCGCGCACCAGGGAGCTGTTTTTT. The genes are TRBV24-1 and TRBJ2-2; 8 positions agree with TRBD1. The CDR3 contains 17 residues. The germline V gene encodes CDR1 KGHDR and CDR2 SFDVKD.

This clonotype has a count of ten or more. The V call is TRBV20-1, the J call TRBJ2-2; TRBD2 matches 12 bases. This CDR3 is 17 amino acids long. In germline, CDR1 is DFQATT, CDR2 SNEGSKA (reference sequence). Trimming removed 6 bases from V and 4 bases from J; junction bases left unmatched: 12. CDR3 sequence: CSAEVLLAGGGTGELFF. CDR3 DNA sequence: TGCAGTGCGGAGGTGCTACTAGCGGGGGGTGGCACCGGGGAGCTGTTTTTT.

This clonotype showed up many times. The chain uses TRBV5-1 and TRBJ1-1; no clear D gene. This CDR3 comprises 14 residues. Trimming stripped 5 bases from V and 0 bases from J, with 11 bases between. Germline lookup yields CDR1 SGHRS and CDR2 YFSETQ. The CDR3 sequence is CASSKSIVNTEAFF. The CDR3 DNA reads TGCGCCAGCAGTAAGTCCATTGTGAACACTGAAGCTTTCTTT.

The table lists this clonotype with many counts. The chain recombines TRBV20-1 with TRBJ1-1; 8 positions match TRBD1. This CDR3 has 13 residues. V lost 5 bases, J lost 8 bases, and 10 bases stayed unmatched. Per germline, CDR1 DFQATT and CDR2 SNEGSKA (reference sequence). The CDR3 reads CSAGTGTGWEAFF. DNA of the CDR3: TGCAGTGCTGGTACCGGGACAGGTTGGGAAGCTTTCTTT.

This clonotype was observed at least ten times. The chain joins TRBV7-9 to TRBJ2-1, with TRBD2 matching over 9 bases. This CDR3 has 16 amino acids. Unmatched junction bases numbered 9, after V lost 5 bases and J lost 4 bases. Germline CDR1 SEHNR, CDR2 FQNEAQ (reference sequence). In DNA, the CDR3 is TGTGCCAGCAGCCCCGTGGGGCTAGCGGGATACAATGAGCAGTTCTTC. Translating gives CASSPVGLAGYNEQFF.

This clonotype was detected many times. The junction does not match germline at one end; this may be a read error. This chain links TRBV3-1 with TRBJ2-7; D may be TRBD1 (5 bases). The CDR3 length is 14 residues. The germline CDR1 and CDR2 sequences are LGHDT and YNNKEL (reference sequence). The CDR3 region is CANSRRESVSEQYF. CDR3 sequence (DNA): TGTGCCAACAGCCGCAGGGAATCGGTCTCCGAGCAGTACTTC.

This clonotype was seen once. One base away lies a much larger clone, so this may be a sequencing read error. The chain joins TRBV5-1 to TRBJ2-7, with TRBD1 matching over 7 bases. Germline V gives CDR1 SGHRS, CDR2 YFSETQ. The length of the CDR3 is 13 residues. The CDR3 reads CASSSNRGYELYF. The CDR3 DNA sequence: TGCGCCAGCAGCTCGAACAGGGGCTACGAGCTGTACTTC. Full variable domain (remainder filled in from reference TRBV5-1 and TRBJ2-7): KAGVTQTPRYLIKTRGQQVTLSCSPISGHRSVSWYQQTPGQGLQFLFEYFSETQRNKGNFPGRFSGRQFSNSRSEMNVSTLELGDSALYLCASSSNRGYELYFGPGTRLTVT.

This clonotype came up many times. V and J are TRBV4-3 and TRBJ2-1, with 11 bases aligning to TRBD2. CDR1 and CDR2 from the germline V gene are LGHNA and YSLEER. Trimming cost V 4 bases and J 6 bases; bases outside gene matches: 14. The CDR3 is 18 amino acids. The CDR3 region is CASSLRGGSGGEANEQFF. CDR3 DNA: TGCGCCAGCAGCCTCAGAGGGGGTAGCGGGGGGGAAGCCAATGAGCAGTTCTTC.

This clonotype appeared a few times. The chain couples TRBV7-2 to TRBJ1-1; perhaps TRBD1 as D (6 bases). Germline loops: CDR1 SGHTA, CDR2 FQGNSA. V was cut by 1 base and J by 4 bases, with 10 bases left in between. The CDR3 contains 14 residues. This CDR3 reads CASSLEQGFTEAFF. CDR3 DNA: TGTGCCAGCAGCTTAGAACAGGGCTTCACTGAAGCTTTCTTT.

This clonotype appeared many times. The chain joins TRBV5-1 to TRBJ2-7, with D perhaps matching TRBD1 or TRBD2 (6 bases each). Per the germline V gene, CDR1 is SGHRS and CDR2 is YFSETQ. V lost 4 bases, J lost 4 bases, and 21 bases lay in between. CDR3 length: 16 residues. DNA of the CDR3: TGCGCCAGCAGCCCGGGGGCGTCCGGGACACATTACGAGCAGTACTTC. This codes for CASSPGASGTHYEQYF.

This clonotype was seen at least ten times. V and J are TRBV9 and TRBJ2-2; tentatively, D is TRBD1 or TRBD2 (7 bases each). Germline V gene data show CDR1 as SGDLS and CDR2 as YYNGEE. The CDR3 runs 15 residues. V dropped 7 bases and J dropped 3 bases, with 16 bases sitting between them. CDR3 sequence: CASGEGGGYTGELFF. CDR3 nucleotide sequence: TGTGCCAGCGGAGAGGGAGGGGGCTACACCGGGGAGCTGTTTTTT.